These T cell receptor beta chains were read from a single sample in a study of blood T cell repertoires in COVID-19. The protocol was immunoSEQ multiplex PCR, while the TCRdb copy is restricted to in-frame clones and leaves out a portion. The profile shows around 380,000 clones, more than 65% of them singletons. The sequenced material came from peripheral blood. These receptors all come from a human donor with acute or convalescent COVID-19. The donor label of this sample is uncertain. The CDR3 runs from the conserved cysteine through the conserved F or W. Clone size, where shown, is once, few, many, or a class for clones that have expanded.

v_call	clone_size	j_call	cdr3_aa
TRBV29-1	.	TRBJ1-1	CSAQTNTEAFF
TRBV2	.	TRBJ1-2	CASTGQGLSYGYTF
TRBV7-9	.	TRBJ1-4	CASPSAQGGEKLFF
TRBV7-2	.	TRBJ1-3	CASSLVTVAGNTIYF
TRBV7-9	.	TRBJ2-3	CASSLDVAGTQYF
TRBV30	.	TRBJ1-2	CAWSVLGGYTF
TRBV7-2	.	TRBJ1-6	CASSLGGVHSPLHF
TRBV4-1	.	TRBJ1-1	CASSRRGTGGNTEAFF
TRBV6-5	.	TRBJ1-2	CASSSTLLGYTF
TRBV15	.	TRBJ1-2	CATSPPGSQGYTF
TRBV15	.	TRBJ1-1	CATSRDYTGRADEAFF
TRBV19	once	TRBJ2-2	CASSIRTGTGELFF
TRBV25-1	.	TRBJ1-1	CASSGGSMNTEAFF
TRBV28	.	TRBJ1-2	CASTHAGTEANYGYTF
TRBV7-8	.	TRBJ1-3	CASSNDRAGNTIYF
TRBV7-7	.	TRBJ2-2	CARGSNTGELFF
TRBV28	.	TRBJ1-5	CASSSYQPQHF
TRBV4-2	.	TRBJ1-2	CASSHERQGAGYGYTF
TRBV18	.	TRBJ1-1	CASSLSNTYTEAFF
TRBV11-2	.	TRBJ1-6	CASSRQGDNSPLHF
TRBV14	.	TRBJ1-2	CASSQVQGIYGYTF
TRBV28	once	TRBJ2-7	CASSLRSQGWGEQYF